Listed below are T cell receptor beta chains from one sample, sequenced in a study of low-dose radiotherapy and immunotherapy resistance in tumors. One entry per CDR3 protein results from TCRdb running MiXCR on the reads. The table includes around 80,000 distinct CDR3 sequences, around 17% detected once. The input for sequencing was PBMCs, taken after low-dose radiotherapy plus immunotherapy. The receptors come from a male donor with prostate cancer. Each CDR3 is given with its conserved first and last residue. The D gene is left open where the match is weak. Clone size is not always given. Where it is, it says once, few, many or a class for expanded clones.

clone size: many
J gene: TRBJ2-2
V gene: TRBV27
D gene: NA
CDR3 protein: CASTPSGGLNTGELFF
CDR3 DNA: TGTGCCAGCACCCCCTCGGGGGGCCTGAACACCGGGGAGCTGTTTTTT

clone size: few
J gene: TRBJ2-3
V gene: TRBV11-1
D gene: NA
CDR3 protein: CASSPGQFTDTQYF
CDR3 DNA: TGTGCCAGCAGCCCTGGACAGTTCACAGATACGCAGTATTTT

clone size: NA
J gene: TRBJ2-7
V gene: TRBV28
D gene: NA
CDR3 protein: CATRQTYEQYF
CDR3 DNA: TGTGCCACTCGACAGACCTACGAGCAGTACTTC

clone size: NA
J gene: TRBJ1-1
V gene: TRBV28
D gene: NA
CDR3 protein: CASKYTSRAEAFF
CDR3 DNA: TGTGCCAGCAAGTATACCAGTAGGGCTGAAGCTTTCTTT

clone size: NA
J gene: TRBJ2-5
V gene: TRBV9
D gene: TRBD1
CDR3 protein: CASSGDRVGTQYF
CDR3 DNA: TGTGCCAGCAGCGGTGACAGGGTCGGGACCCAGTACTTC

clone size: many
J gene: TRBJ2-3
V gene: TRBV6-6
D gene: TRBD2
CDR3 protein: CASSQQGTSGRDTQYF
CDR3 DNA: TGTGCCAGCAGTCAGCAGGGAACTAGCGGGAGAGATACGCAGTATTTT

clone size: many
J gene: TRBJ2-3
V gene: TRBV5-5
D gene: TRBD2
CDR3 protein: CASSLGLLAGRTSTDTQYF
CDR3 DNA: TGTGCCAGCAGCTTGGGACTTTTAGCGGGAAGAACTAGCACAGATACGCAGTATTTT

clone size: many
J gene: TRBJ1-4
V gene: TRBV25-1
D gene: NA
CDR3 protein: CASSERELGNNEKLFF
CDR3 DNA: TGTGCCAGCAGTGAAAGGGAGTTAGGGAATAATGAAAAACTGTTTTTT

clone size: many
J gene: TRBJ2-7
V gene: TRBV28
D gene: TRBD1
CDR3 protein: CASSIRNPNRDRRTYEQYF
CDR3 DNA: TGTGCCAGCAGCATACGAAACCCAAATCGGGACAGGAGGACCTACGAGCAGTACTTC

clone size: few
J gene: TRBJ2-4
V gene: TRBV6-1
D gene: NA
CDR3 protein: CASRARASGMGF
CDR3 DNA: TGTGCCAGCAGGGCTCGGGCTTCGGGGATGGGATTC

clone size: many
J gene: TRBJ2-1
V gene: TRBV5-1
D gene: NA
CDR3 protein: CASSLAGDYNEQFF
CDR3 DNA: TGCGCCAGCAGCTTGGCAGGGGATTACAATGAGCAGTTCTTC

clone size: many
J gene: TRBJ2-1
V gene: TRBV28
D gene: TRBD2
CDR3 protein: CASSLDRLAGVYNEQFF
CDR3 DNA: TGTGCCAGCAGTTTAGATCGCCTAGCGGGAGTATACAATGAGCAGTTCTTC

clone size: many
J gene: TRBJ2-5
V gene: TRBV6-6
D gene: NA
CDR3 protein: CASSYSNDYDRETQYF
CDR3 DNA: TGTGCCAGCAGTTACTCGAACGACTACGATCGGGAGACCCAGTACTTC

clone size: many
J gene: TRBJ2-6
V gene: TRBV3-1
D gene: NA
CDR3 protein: CASSQRTGANVLTF
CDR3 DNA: TGTGCCAGCAGCCAACGAACTGGGGCCAACGTCCTGACTTTC

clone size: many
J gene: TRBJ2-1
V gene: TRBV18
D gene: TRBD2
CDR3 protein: CASSPVSGRANEQFF
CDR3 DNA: TGTGCCAGCTCACCGGTCAGCGGGAGGGCCAATGAGCAGTTCTTC

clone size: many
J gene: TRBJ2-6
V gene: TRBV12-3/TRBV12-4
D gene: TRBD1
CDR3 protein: CASSFTLQGGTGANVLTF
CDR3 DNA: TGTGCCAGCAGTTTCACCTTACAGGGGGGTACTGGGGCCAACGTCCTGACTTTC

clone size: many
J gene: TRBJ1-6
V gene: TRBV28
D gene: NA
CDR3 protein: CASSFEGYNSPLHF
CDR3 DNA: TGTGCCAGCAGTTTCGAGGGCTATAATTCACCCCTCCACTTT

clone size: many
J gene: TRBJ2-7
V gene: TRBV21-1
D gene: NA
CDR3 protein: CASSKGTSGAVEQYF
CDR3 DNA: TGTGCCAGCAGCAAAGGGACTAGCGGGGCTGTGGAGCAGTACTTC

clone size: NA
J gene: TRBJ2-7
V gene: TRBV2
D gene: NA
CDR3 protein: CASRAGTYYEQYF
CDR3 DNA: TGTGCCAGCAGGGCGGGTACATACTACGAGCAGTACTTC

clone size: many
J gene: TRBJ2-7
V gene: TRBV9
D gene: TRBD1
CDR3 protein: CASSVGAGTVKNEQYF
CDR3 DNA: TGTGCCAGCAGCGTAGGGGCCGGGACAGTTAAGAACGAGCAGTACTTC

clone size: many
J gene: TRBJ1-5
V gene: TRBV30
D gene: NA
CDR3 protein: CAWSPGLGQPQHF
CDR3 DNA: TGTGCCTGGAGTCCCGGACTTGGTCAGCCCCAGCATTTT

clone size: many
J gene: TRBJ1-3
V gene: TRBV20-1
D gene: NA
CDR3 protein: CSARSTGLENTIYF
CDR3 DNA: TGCAGTGCTAGATCAACAGGGCTTGAAAACACCATATATTTT

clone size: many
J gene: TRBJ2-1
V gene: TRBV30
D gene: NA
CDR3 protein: CAWSVGGTSLSYNEQFF
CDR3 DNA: TGTGCCTGGAGTGTAGGAGGGACTTCTCTCTCCTACAATGAGCAGTTCTTC

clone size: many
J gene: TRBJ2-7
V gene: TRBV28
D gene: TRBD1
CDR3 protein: CASSPRSAAGQGAYEQYF
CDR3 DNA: TGTGCCAGCAGTCCCAGATCGGCCGCGGGACAGGGGGCCTACGAGCAGTACTTC

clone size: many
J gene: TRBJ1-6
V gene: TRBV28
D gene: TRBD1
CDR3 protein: CASSSGQSSYNSPLHF
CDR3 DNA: TGTGCCAGCAGTTCGGGACAGAGCTCCTATAATTCACCCCTCCACTTT

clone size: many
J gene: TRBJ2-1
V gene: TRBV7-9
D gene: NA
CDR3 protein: CASSFRTIDEQFF
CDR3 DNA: TGTGCCAGCAGCTTTAGAACTATCGATGAGCAGTTCTTC

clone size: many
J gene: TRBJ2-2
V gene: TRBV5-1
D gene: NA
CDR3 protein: CASSSQSGINTGELFF
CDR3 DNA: TGCGCCAGCAGCTCACAATCAGGGATTAACACCGGGGAGCTGTTTTTT

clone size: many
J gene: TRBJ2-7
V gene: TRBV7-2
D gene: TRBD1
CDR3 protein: CASSLDRGVYEQYF
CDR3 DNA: TGTGCCAGCAGCTTAGACAGGGGGGTCTACGAGCAGTACTTC

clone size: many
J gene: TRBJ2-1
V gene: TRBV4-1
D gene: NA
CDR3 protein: CASSQLHLQDEQFF
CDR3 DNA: TGCGCCAGCAGCCAACTCCATCTCCAGGATGAGCAGTTCTTC

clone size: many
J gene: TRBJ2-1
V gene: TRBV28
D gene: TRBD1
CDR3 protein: CASSLIQGAHNEQFF
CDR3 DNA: TGTGCCAGCAGTTTGATACAGGGGGCCCACAATGAGCAGTTCTTC

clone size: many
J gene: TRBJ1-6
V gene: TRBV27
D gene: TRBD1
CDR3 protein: CASSFTTGGGSPLHF
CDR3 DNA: TGTGCCAGCAGTTTTACGACAGGGGGTGGTTCACCCCTCCACTTT

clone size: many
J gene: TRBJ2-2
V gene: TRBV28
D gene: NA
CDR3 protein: CASSPSSRAGHTGELFF
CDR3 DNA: TGTGCCAGCAGTCCCTCGAGCAGGGCGGGTCACACCGGGGAGCTGTTTTTT

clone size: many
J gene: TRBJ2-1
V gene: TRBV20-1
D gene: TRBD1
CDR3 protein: CSARPGQGWHLGEQFF
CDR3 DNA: TGCAGTGCTAGGCCGGGACAGGGCTGGCATTTGGGGGAGCAGTTCTTC

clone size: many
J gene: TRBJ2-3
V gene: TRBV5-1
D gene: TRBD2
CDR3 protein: CASSLTAGGPDTQYF
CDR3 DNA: TGCGCCAGCAGCTTGACGGCGGGAGGGCCCGATACGCAGTATTTT

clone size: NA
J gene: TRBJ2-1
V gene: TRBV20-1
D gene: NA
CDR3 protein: CSARAGTKSRHEQFF
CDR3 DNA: TGCAGTGCTAGAGCGGGCACTAAATCACGCCATGAGCAGTTCTTC

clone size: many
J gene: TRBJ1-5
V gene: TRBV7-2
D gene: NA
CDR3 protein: CASSLDGGAFQPQHF
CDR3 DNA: TGTGCCAGCAGCTTAGATGGGGGCGCTTTCCAGCCCCAGCATTTT

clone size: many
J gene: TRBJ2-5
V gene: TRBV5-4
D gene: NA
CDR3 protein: CASSNQGSGTQYF
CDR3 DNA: TGTGCCAGCAGCAACCAGGGGAGCGGGACCCAGTACTTC

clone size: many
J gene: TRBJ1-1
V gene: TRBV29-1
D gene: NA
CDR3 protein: CSVDRGTEAFF
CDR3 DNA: TGCAGCGTTGACAGGGGCACTGAAGCTTTCTTT

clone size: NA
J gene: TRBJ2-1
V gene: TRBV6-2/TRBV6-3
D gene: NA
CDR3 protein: CASRTLSRVEQFF
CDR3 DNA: TGTGCCAGCAGGACTTTGTCTAGAGTTGAGCAGTTCTTC

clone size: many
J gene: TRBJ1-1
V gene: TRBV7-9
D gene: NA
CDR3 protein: CASSLGGSPEAFF
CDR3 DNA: TGTGCCAGCAGCTTAGGAGGAAGCCCTGAAGCTTTCTTT

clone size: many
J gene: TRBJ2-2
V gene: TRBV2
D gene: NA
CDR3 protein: CASNPTNTGELFF
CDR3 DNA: TGTGCCAGCAACCCTACGAACACCGGGGAGCTGTTTTTT

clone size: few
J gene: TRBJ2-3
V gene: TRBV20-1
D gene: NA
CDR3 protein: CSARSRERGTDTQYF
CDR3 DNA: TGCAGTGCTAGGAGTCGGGAGAGGGGCACAGATACGCAGTATTTT

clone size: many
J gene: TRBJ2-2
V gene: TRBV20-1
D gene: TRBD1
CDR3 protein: CSASGQGDTGELFF
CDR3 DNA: TGCAGTGCTAGCGGACAGGGGGACACCGGGGAGCTGTTTTTT

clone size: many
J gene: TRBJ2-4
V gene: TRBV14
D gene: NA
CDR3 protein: CASSIGNIQYF
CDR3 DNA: TGTGCCAGCAGCATCGGAAACATTCAGTACTTC

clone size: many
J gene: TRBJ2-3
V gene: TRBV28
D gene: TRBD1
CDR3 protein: CASRRQGVGTDTQYF
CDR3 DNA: TGTGCCAGCAGGCGACAGGGAGTCGGCACAGATACGCAGTATTTT

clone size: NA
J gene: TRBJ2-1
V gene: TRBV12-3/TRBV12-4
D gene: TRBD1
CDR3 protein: CASSFTGQGLVEQFF
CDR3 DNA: TGTGCCAGCAGTTTCACGGGACAGGGATTAGTGGAGCAGTTCTTC

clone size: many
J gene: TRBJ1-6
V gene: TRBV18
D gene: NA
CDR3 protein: CASSPGAGLDSPLHF
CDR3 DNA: TGTGCCAGCTCACCAGGAGCAGGGTTGGATTCACCCCTCCACTTT

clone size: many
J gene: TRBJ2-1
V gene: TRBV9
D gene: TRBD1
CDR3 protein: CASSVAGQDYNEQFF
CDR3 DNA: TGTGCCAGCAGCGTAGCAGGACAGGACTACAATGAGCAGTTCTTC

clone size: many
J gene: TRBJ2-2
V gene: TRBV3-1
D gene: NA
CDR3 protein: CASSPGRRNTGELFF
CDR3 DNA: TGTGCCAGCAGCCCGGGACGGCGGAACACCGGGGAGCTGTTTTTT

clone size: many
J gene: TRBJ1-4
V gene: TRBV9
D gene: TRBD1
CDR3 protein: CASSVGTGGEKLFF
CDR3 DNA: TGTGCCAGCAGCGTAGGGACAGGGGGGGAAAAACTGTTTTTT

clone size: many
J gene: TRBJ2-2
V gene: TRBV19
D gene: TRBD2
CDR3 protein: CASSIGTGGRGGGELFF
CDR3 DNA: TGTGCCAGTAGCATCGGGACTGGCGGGAGAGGCGGCGGGGAGCTGTTTTTT